The 10 T cell receptor beta chains listed next were all sequenced from one sample in a study of T cell repertoires in cytomegalovirus infection. In TCRdb, the reads were re-called with MiXCR into one record per CDR3 protein. The top ten hold 30% to 35% of the sample, which has roughly 130,000 distinct CDR3 sequences, 20% to 30% seen once. For these receptors, no antigen is known. Sequencing was performed on PBMCs, sequenced either directly or after in vitro stimulation (not recorded which). The source is a human donor in good health (CMV status not recorded). Some clones in this sample may be carry-over from other donors' samples.

This clonotype has just a few counts. The rearrangement uses TRBV4-1 and TRBJ1-1; D is perhaps TRBD1 (5 bases). V was cut by 0 bases and J by 3 bases, with 11 bases left in between. The CDR3 contains 15 residues. Germline assignment: CDR1 MGHRA and CDR2 YSYEKL. The CDR3 sequence is CASSQEIGADTEAFF. The CDR3 nucleotides are TGCGCCAGCAGCCAAGAGATAGGGGCGGACACTGAAGCTTTCTTT.

This clonotype was counted ten times or more. The chain recombines TRBV25-1 with TRBJ2-7; 10 bases match TRBD2. The ends lost 3 bases at V and 3 bases at J; junction bases unmatched: 5. There are 15 residues in the CDR3. The V gene's germline CDR1 is MGHDK and CDR2 SYGVNS. CDR3 amino acids: CASSDLAGVGYEQYF. DNA of the CDR3: TGTGCCAGCAGTGATCTAGCGGGAGTTGGCTACGAGCAGTACTTC.

This clonotype appeared a few times. The chain couples TRBV12-3 or TRBV12-4 to TRBJ1-1; a weak D match, TRBD1 (5 bases). V was shortened by 1 base and J by 4 bases, with 13 bases between the two germline ends. The CDR3 contains 15 residues. The chain's CDR3 is CASSLGFGGSTEAFF. The CDR3 DNA reads as TGTGCCAGCAGTTTAGGGTTTGGGGGGAGCACTGAAGCTTTCTTT.

The table lists this clonotype with a few counts. This rearrangement joins TRBV28 to TRBJ1-2; D remains ambiguous. V was trimmed by 6 bases and J by 3 bases, leaving 11 bases between them. From germline, CDR1 is MDHEN and CDR2 SYDVKM. The CDR3 runs to 13 residues. CDR3 nucleotides: TGTGCCAGCAGATCGTCAAGGGACTATGGCTACACCTTC. Protein sequence: CASRSSRDYGYTF.

The rearrangement uses TRBV10-3 and TRBJ1-5; D is possibly TRBD1 (5 bases). This CDR3 contains 14 residues. CDR1 ENHRY and CDR2 SYGVKD come from the germline V gene. The V end was cut by 5 bases, the J end by 2 bases, with 10 bases between. The CDR3 protein is CAISQGVGNQPQHF. The DNA for the CDR3 is TGTGCCATCAGTCAAGGGGTGGGCAATCAGCCCCAGCATTTT.

This clonotype has only a few counts. The chain couples TRBV6-2 or TRBV6-3 to TRBJ2-1; 8 bases align to TRBD2. Germline V gene sequence: CDR1 MNHEY, CDR2 SVGEGT. The CDR3 extends over 14 amino acids. Trimming removed 7 bases from V and 5 bases from J; junction bases left unmatched: 7. CDR3 sequence (DNA): TGTGCCAGCACTCGACTAGCGTTTAACAATGAGCAGTTCTTC. It specifies CASTRLAFNNEQFF.

The chain joins TRBV4-1 to TRBJ2-7; no definite D call. The CDR3 is 14 residues long. The V and J ends lost 0 bases and 5 bases respectively, with 11 bases between them. The germline gives CDR1 MGHRA, CDR2 YSYEKL. This chain's CDR3 is CASSQELQLNEQYF. CDR3 nucleotides: TGCGCCAGCAGCCAAGAGCTACAGCTTAACGAGCAGTACTTC.

In its sample, this clonotype was seen once. The chain combines TRBV7-3 with TRBJ2-7; possible D gene TRBD1, 7 bases. The ends were cut back, 6 bases at V and 5 bases at J, with 14 bases in the middle. Germline V gene lookup returns CDR1 SGHTA and CDR2 FQGTGA. This CDR3 has 13 residues. Here the CDR3 DNA reads TGTGCCAGCAGGGAGGGGGCAGTCAACGAGCAGTACTTC. Its translation is CASREGAVNEQYF.

This clonotype turned up a few times. This chain connects TRBV7-2 to TRBJ1-4; D unresolved. V was trimmed by 1 base and J by 8 bases, leaving 20 bases between them. The germline gives CDR1 SGHTA, CDR2 FQGNSA. There are 17 residues in the CDR3. In DNA, the CDR3 is TGTGCCAGCAGCTTAGGGTGGCGGGAGGAAGTACGGGAAAAACTGTTTTTT. Its protein product is CASSLGWREEVREKLFF.

This clonotype showed up just a few times. J is TRBJ2-3 and V is TRBV6-1; TRBD2 matches at 11 bases. V trimming: 6 bases; J trimming: 6 bases; junction bases outside the gene matches: 5. The CDR3 has 14 amino acids. Looked up from germline, CDR1 is MNHNS and CDR2 is SASEGT. CDR3 amino acids: CASSILAGADTQYF. In DNA, the CDR3 is TGTGCCAGCAGCATACTAGCGGGAGCCGATACGCAGTATTTT.